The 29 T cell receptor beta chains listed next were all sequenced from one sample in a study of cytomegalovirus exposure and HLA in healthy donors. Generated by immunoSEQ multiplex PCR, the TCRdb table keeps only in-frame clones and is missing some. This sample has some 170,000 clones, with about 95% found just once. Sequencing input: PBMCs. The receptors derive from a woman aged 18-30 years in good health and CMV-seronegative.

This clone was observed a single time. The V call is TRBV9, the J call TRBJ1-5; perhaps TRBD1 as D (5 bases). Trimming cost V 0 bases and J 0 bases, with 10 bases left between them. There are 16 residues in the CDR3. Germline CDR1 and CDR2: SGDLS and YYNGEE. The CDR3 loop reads CASSVDSGGSNQPQHF. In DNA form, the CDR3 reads TGTGCCAGCAGCGTAGATTCGGGGGGTAGCAATCAGCCCCAGCATTTT.

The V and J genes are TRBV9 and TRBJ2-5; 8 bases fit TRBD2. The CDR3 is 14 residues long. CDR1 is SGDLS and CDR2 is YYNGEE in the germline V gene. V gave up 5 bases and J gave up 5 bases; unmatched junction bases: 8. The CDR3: CASSRAGVGETQYF. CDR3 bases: TGTGCCAGCAGTCGAGCGGGGGTTGGGGAGACCCAGTACTTC.

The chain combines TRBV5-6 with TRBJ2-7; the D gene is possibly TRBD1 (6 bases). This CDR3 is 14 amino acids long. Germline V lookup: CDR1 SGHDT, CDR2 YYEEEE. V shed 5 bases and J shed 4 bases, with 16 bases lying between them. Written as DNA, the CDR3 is TGTGCCAGCAGGCGCAGGGGATCTGGGTACGAGCAGTACTTC. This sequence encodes CASRRRGSGYEQYF.

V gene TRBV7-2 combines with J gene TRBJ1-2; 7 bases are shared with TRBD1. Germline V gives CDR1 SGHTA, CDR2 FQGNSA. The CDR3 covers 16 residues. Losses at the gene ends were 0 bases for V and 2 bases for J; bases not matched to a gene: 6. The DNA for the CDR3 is TGTGCCAGCAGCTTAGCGACCGGCAGGGGGAACTATGGCTACACCTTC. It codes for CASSLATGRGNYGYTF.

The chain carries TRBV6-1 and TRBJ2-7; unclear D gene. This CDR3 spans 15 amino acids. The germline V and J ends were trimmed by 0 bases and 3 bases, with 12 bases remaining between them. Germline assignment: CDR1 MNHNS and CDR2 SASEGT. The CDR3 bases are TGTGCCAGCAGTGAAGCCGGCCACAGCAACTACGAGCAGTACTTC. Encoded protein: CASSEAGHSNYEQYF.

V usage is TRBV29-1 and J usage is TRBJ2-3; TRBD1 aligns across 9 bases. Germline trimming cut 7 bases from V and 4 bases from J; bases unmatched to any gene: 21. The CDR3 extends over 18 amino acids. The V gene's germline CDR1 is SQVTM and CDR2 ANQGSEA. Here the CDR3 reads CSARSEGSGTGIADTQYF. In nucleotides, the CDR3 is TGCAGCGCCCGATCGGAGGGATCCGGGACAGGGATCGCAGATACGCAGTATTTT.

CDR3 in amino acids: CASSPSSGSETQYF. Written as DNA, the CDR3 is TGTGCCAGCTCACCAAGTTCAGGGTCGGAGACCCAGTACTTC. The rearrangement joins TRBV18 to TRBJ2-5; tentative D call: TRBD1 (5 bases). Per germline, CDR1 KGHSH and CDR2 LQKENI. V was pared by 2 bases and J by 5 bases, with 12 bases between. The CDR3 contains 14 residues.

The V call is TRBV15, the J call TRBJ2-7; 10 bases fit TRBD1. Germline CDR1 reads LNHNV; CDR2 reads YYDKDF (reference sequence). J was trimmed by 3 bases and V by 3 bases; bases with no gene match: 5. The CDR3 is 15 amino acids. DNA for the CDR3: TGTGCCACCAGCAGGGACAGGGGGTACGTCTACGAGCAGTACTTC. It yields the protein CATSRDRGYVYEQYF.

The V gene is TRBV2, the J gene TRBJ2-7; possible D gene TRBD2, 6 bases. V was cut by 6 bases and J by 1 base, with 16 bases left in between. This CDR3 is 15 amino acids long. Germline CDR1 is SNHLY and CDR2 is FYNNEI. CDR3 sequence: CASRGLSGTSYEQYF. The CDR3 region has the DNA TGTGCCAGCAGAGGGCTGTCCGGGACTTCCTACGAGCAGTACTTC.

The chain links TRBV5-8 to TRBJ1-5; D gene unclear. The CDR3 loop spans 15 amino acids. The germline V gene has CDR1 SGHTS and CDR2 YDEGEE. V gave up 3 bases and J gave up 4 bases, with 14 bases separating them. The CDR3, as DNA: TGTGCCAGCAGCTCGGCCGTGGGAGTGAATCAGCCCCAGCATTTT. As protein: CASSSAVGVNQPQHF. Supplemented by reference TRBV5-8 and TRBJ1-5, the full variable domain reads EAGVTQSPTHLIKTRGQQATLRCSPISGHTSVYWYQQALGLGLQFLLWYDEGEERNRGNFPPRFSGRQFPNYSSELNVNALELEDSALYLCASSSAVGVNQPQHFGDGTRLSIL.

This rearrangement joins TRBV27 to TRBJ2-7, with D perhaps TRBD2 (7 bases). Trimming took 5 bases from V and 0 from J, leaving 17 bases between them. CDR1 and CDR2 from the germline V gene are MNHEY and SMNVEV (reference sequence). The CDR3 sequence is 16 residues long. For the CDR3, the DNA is TGTGCCAGCAGTCCCCTGAGGGGGGGAAGCTCCTACGAGCAGTACTTC. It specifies CASSPLRGGSSYEQYF.

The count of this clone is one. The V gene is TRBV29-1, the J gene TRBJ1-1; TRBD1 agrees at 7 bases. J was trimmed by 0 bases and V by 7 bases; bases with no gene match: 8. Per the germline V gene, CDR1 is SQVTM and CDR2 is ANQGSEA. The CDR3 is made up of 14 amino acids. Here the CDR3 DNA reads TGCAGCGCTAGACAGGGTCTAATGAACACTGAAGCTTTCTTT. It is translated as CSARQGLMNTEAFF.

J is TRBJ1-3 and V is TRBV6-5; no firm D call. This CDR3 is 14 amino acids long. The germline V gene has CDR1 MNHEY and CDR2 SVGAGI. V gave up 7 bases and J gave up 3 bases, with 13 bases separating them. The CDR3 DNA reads TGTGCCAGCACCTTCGAGAGGGTTGGAAACACCATATATTTT. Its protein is CASTFERVGNTIYF.

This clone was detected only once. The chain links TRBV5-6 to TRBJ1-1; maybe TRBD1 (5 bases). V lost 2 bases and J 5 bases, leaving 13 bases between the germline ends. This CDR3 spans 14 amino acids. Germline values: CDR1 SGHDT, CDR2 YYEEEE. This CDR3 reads CASSFLTQGTEAFF. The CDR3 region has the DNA TGTGCCAGCAGCTTCTTAACCCAGGGAACTGAAGCTTTCTTT.

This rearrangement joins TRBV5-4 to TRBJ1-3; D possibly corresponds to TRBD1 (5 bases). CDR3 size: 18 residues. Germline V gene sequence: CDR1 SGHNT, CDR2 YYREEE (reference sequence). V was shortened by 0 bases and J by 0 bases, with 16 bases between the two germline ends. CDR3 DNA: TGTGCCAGCAGCTTGGCGTTGGGGCAGAGCCGCTCTGGAAACACCATATATTTT. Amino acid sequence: CASSLALGQSRSGNTIYF.

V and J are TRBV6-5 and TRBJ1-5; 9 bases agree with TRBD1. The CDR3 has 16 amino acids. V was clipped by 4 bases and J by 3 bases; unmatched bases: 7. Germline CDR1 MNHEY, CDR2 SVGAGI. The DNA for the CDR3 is TGTGCCAGCAGTTCCGGCGACAGGGGGGTCAATCAGCCCCAGCATTTT. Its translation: CASSSGDRGVNQPQHF.

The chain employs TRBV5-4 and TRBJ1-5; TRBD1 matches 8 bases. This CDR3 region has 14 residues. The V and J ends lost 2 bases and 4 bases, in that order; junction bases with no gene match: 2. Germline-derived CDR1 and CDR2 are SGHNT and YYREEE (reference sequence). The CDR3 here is CASSLQGVNQPQHF. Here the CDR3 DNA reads TGTGCCAGCAGCTTACAGGGGGTAAATCAGCCCCAGCATTTT.

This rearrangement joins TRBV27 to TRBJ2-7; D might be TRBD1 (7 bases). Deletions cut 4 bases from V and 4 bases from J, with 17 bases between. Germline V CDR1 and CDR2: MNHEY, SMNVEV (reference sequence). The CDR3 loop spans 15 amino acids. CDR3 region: CASSSDREAVYEQYF. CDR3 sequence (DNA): TGTGCCAGCAGTTCCGACAGGGAGGCGGTTTACGAGCAGTACTTC.

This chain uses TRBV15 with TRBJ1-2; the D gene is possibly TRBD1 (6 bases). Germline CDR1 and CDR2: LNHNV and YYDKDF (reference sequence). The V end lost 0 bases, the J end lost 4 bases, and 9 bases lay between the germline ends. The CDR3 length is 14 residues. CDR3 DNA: TGTGCCACCAGCAGAGATTCAGGGGTCTATGGCTACACCTTC. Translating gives CATSRDSGVYGYTF. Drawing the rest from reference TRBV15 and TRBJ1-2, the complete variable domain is DAMVIQNPRYQVTQFGKPVTLSCSQTLNHNVMYWYQQKSSQAPKLLFHYYDKDFNNEADTPDNFQSRRPNTSFCFLDIRSPGLGDTAMYLCATSRDSGVYGYTFGSGTRLTVV.

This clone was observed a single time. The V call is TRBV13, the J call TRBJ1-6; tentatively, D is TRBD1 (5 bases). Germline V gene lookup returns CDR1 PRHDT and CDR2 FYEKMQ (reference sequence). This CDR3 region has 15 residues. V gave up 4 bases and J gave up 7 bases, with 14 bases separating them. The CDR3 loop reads CASSSWTKSNSPLHF. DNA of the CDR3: TGTGCCAGCAGCTCCTGGACAAAATCCAATTCACCCCTCCACTTT.

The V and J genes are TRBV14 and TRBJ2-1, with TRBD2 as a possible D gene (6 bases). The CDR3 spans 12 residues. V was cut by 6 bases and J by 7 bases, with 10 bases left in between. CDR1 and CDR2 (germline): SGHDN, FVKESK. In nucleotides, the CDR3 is TGTGCCAGCAGTCCAAGCGGGAATGAGCAGTTCTTC. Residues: CASSPSGNEQFF.

CDR3 loop: CASSAGDWGAFF. The CDR3 DNA follows: TGCGCCAGCAGCGCAGGGGATTGGGGAGCTTTCTTT. This chain uses TRBV5-1 with TRBJ1-1; a possible D gene is TRBD1 (6 bases). Trimming took off 4 bases at V and 10 bases at J, with 14 bases between the two ends. The CDR3 covers 12 residues. Germline lookup yields CDR1 SGHRS and CDR2 YFSETQ.

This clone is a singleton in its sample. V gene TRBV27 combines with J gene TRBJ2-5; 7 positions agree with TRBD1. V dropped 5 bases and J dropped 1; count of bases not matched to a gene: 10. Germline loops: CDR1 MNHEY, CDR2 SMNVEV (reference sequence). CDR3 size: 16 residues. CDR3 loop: CASSPASDRVQETQYF. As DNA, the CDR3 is TGTGCCAGCAGTCCTGCCTCCGACAGGGTCCAAGAGACCCAGTACTTC.

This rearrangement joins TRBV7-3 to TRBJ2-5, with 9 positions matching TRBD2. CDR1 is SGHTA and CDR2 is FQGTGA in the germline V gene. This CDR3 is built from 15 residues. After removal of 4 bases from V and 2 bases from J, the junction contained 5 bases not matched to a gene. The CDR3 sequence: CASSSAGGSQETQYF. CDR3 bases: TGTGCCAGCAGCTCAGCGGGGGGCTCACAAGAGACCCAGTACTTC.

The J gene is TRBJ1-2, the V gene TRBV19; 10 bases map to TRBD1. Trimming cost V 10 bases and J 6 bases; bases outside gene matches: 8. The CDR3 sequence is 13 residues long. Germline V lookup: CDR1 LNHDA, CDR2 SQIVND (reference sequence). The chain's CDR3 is CAIQDRGRDGYTF. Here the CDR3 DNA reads TGTGCCATCCAAGACAGGGGGCGCGATGGCTACACCTTC.

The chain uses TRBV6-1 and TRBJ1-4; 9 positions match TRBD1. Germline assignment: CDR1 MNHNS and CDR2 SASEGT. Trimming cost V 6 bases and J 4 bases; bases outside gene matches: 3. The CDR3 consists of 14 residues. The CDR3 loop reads CASSRQGDNEKLFF. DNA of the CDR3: TGTGCCAGCAGCAGACAGGGGGATAATGAAAAACTGTTTTTT.

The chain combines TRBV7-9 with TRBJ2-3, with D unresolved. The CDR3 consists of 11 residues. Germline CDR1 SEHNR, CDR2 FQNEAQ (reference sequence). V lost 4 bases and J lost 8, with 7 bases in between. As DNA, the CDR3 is TGTGCCAGCAGCTCAACGGGTACGCAGTATTTT. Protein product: CASSSTGTQYF.

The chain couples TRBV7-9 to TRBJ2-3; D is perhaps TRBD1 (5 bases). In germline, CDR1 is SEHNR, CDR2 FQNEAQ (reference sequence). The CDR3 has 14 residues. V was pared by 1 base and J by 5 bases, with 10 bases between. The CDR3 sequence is CASSLGGRVDTQYF. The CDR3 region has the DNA TGTGCCAGCAGCTTAGGGGGCCGCGTAGATACGCAGTATTTT.

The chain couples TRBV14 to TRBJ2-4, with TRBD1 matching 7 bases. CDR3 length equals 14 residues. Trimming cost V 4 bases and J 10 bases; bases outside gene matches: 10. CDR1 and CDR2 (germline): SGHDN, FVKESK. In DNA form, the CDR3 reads TGTGCCAGCAGCCCGTTGGGGCAGGGGGTTATTCAGTACTTC. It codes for CASSPLGQGVIQYF. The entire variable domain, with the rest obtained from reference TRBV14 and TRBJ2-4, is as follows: EAGVTQFPSHSVIEKGQTVTLRCDPISGHDNLYWYRRVMGKEIKFLLHFVKESKQDESGMPNNRFLAERTGGTYSTLKVQPAELEDSGVYFCASSPLGQGVIQYFGAGTRLSVL.